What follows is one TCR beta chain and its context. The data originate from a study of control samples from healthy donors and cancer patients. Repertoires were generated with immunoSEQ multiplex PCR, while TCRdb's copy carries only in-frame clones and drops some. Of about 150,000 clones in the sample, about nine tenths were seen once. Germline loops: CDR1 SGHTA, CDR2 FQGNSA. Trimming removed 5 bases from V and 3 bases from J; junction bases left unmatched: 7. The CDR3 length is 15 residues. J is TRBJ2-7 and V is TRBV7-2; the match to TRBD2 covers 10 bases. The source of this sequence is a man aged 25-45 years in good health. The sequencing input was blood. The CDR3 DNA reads TGTGCCAGCAGCCCTGGACTAGCGGTAAACTACGAGCAGTACTTC. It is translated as CASSPGLAVNYEQYF.